This TCR beta chain was recorded in a study of shared clonotypes between healthy human individuals. TCRdb's copy holds only in-frame clones and misses some; the assay was immunoSEQ multiplex PCR. The sample includes 1.6 million or so clones, roughly 95% seen only once; the top ten take roughly 1.2%. Researchers partitioned CD4+ cells into CD45RA+ naive and CD45RA-negative memory subsets. This CDR3 has 13 residues. Germline V lookup: CDR1 MNHNS, CDR2 SASEGT. Trimming stripped 2 bases from V and 7 bases from J, with 8 bases between. This clonotype originated in a man between 25 and 39 years old in good health. The chain recombines TRBV6-1 with TRBJ2-2, with D unresolved. Sequencing was carried out using naive CD4+ T cells sorted from blood. The subset: CD45RA+ positively selected. The CDR3 DNA follows: TGTGCCAGCAGTGAATTTTTTGGCGGGGAGCTGTTTTTT. Translating gives CASSEFFGGELFF.